This record concerns one T cell receptor (beta chain) sequence. The specificity of this receptor is unknown. No much larger clonotype is one base removed from it; base qualities were not supplied. The library was produced with the immunoSEQ multiplex PCR assay. In TCRdb, the immuneACCESS table is reduced to in-frame sequences with V and J assigned. These tables do not hold every clone; where another copy was compared, an unresolved V gene accounts for under half, and the others remain unexplained. Present in this sample are some 20,000 clones, about 86% of which were seen just once. The ten largest clones take up under 1.3% of the sample. The source of the sample is a study of T cell changes during pregnancy in multiple sclerosis (dated by TCRdb to the late 2010s). Study-wide context: Changes in the T cell repertoire over the course of pregnancy were examined in this study in women with multiple sclerosis.

Trimming removed 5 bases from V and 4 bases from J; the gene matches leave 1 base unexplained. The CDR3 contains 13 residues, cysteine and phenylalanine counted. The retained sequence is limited to the CDR3, 39 bases, with the frame set at the first base. CDR1 and CDR2, per the germline V gene, are MRHNA and SNTAGT. Rearrangement joined TRBV6-4 to TRBJ2-2, with 7 central nucleotides matching TRBD1. This sequence originates from a female donor in good health, enrolled as a control in a pregnancy study. The sample consisted of CD4+ T cells from peripheral blood mononuclear cells, taken in the first trimester of pregnancy. Here the CDR3 is given as CASSQGVTGELFF. The DNA sequence follows: TGTGCCAGCAGTCAGGGGGTCACCGGGGAGCTGTTTTTT.